Each of the 9 T cell receptor beta chains below was sequenced from the same sample in a study of T-cell reconstitution after alpha-beta-depleted transplantation in children. Study-level findings and limits: Among T cells one year after transplant, newly produced cells accounted for most counts and diversity.

These receptors' targets are unknown. The TCRbeta library was prepared with unique molecular identifiers. MiXCR, run by TCRdb on the PCR reads, gives a single entry per CDR3 protein. The profile covers about 300,000 distinct CDR3 sequences, with almost 8% appearing a single time and 8.5% to 9.5% taken by the ten largest. The sequences come from peripheral blood, collected 360 days after TCRalphabeta/CD19-depleted stem cell transplant. All receptors come from a female patient aged 2 to 10 who had a stem cell transplant for Fanconi anemia, so the T cells may come from the graft donor.

This clonotype appeared a few times. The rearrangement links TRBV4-2 to TRBJ1-6, with 7 bases identical to TRBD1. V shed 9 bases and J 5 bases; nucleotides not matched to a gene: 7. CDR3 length: 14 amino acids. Germline V gives CDR1 LGHNA, CDR2 YNFKEQ. Here the CDR3 DNA reads TGTGCCAGTGCCTTCGGGACAGATAATTCACCCCTCCACTTT. Its translation: CASAFGTDNSPLHF.

This clonotype was picked up many times. Here the CDR3 DNA reads TGTGCCAGCAGTCTAGGGACTGGGGCTAGCACAGATACGCAGTATTTT. The encoded protein is CASSLGTGASTDTQYF. This rearrangement joins TRBV12-3 or TRBV12-4 to TRBJ2-3; tentatively, D is TRBD2 (6 bases). With 5 bases removed from V and 0 bases from J, the gap between germline ends came to 15 bases. The CDR3 contains 16 residues.

The chain couples TRBV5-1 to TRBJ2-5, with 10 bases that match TRBD2. V was clipped by 0 bases and J by 5 bases; unmatched bases: 7. Germline V gives CDR1 SGHRS, CDR2 YFSETQ. There are 16 residues in the CDR3. The CDR3: CASSLALAGVGETQYF. In nucleotides, the CDR3 is TGCGCCAGCAGCTTGGCTCTAGCGGGAGTTGGGGAGACCCAGTACTTC.

This clonotype was observed at least ten times. This chain links TRBV5-1 with TRBJ2-7; D may correspond to TRBD1 or TRBD2 (5 bases each). The CDR3 is 13 amino acids. Trimming took 2 bases from V and 2 from J, leaving 8 bases between them. Germline-derived CDR1 and CDR2 are SGHRS and YFSETQ. In nucleotides, the CDR3 is TGCGCCAGCAGCTTCGAGGGGCCCTACGAGCAGTACTTC. This codes for CASSFEGPYEQYF.

This clonotype occurred many times. This chain links TRBV20-1 with TRBJ1-4; D call uncertain. The V end was cut by 6 bases, the J end by 6 bases, with 14 bases between. Germline assignment: CDR1 DFQATT and CDR2 SNEGSKA (reference sequence). The CDR3 length is 13 residues. The CDR3 bases are TGCAGTGCCAAGGCGGGGTGGGATGAAAAACTGTTTTTT. It specifies CSAKAGWDEKLFF.

The rearrangement joins TRBV20-1 to TRBJ2-7; tentative D call: TRBD1 (7 bases). The V and J ends lost 7 bases and 5 bases respectively, with 24 bases between them. There are 15 residues in the CDR3. Germline V gives CDR1 DFQATT, CDR2 SNEGSKA (reference sequence). The CDR3 loop is CSVGRTGEGFHEQYF. DNA for the CDR3: TGCAGTGTGGGGAGGACAGGCGAGGGGTTCCACGAGCAGTACTTC.

In this sample, this clonotype turned up many times. The genes are TRBV28 and TRBJ2-2; the D gene is possibly TRBD2 (5 bases). In germline, CDR1 is MDHEN, CDR2 SYDVKM. The CDR3 totals 14 residues. V was trimmed by 6 bases and J by 6 bases, leaving 14 bases between them. The CDR3 is CASSTNTRAGELFF. CDR3 bases: TGTGCCAGCAGCACAAATACGAGGGCCGGGGAGCTGTTTTTT.

This clonotype was seen a few times. This chain joins TRBV6-1 and TRBJ1-2; TRBD1 aligns across 7 bases. V lost 6 bases, J lost 2 bases, and 6 bases stayed unmatched. Germline CDR1 MNHNS, CDR2 SASEGT. This CDR3 region has 14 residues. Here the CDR3 reads CASSPTGRNYGYTF. CDR3 in DNA: TGTGCCAGCAGCCCGACAGGGAGGAACTATGGCTACACCTTC.

This clonotype has just one count. This may stem from a read error, because a much larger clone lies one nucleotide away. The CDR3 sequence is CACKGRGPSYNEQFF. In nucleotides, the CDR3 is TGTGCCTGCAAGGGACGGGGGCCCTCCTACAATGAGCAGTTCTTC. The rearrangement joins TRBV3-1 to TRBJ2-1; D tentatively fits TRBD1 or TRBD2 (6 bases each). Germline V lookup: CDR1 LGHDT, CDR2 YNNKEL (reference sequence). This CDR3 has 15 residues. V was shortened by 11 bases and J by 0 bases, with 17 bases between the two germline ends.